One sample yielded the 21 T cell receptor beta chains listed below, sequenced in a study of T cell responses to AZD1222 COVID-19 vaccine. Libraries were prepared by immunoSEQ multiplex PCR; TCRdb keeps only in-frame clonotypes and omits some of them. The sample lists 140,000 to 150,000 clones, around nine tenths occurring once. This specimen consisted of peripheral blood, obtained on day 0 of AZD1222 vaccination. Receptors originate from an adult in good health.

Written as DNA, the CDR3 is TGTGCCAGCAGCTCCGCTCCTGTAGTGACAGATACGCAGTATTTT. It specifies CASSSAPVVTDTQYF. The V call is TRBV9, the J call TRBJ2-3; D unclear. The CDR3 runs to 15 residues. Germline V gene data show CDR1 as SGDLS and CDR2 as YYNGEE. Trimming shortened V by 4 bases and J by 3 bases, and 15 bases separated the two germline ends. Full variable domain (outside the CDR3, taken from reference TRBV9 and TRBJ2-3): DSGVTQTPKHLITATGQRVTLRCSPRSGDLSVYWYQQSLDQGLQFLIQYYNGEERAKGNILERFSAQQFPDLHSELNLSSLELGDSALYFCASSSAPVVTDTQYFGPGTRLTVL.

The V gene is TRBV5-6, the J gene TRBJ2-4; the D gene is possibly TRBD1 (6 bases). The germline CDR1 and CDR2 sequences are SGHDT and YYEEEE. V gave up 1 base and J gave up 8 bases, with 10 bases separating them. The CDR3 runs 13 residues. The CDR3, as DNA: TGTGCCAGCAGCTTGCCCAGGGGTGACATTCAGTACTTC. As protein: CASSLPRGDIQYF.

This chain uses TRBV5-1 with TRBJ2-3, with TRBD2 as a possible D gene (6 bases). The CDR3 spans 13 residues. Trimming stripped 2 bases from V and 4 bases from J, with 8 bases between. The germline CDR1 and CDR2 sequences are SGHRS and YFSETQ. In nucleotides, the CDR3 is TGCGCCAGCAGCTTAACGGGAGCAGATACGCAGTATTTT. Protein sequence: CASSLTGADTQYF.

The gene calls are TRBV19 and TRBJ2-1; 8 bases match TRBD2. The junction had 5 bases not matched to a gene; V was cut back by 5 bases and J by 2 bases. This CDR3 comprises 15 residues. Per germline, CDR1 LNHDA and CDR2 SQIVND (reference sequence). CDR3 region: CASSWREEPYNEQFF. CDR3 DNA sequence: TGTGCCAGTAGTTGGCGGGAGGAACCCTACAATGAGCAGTTCTTC. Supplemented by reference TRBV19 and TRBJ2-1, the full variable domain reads DGGITQSPKYLFRKEGQNVTLSCEQNLNHDAMYWYRQDPGQGLRLIYYSQIVNDFQKGDIAEGYSVSREKKESFPLTVTSAQKNPTAFYLCASSWREEPYNEQFFGPGTRLTVL.

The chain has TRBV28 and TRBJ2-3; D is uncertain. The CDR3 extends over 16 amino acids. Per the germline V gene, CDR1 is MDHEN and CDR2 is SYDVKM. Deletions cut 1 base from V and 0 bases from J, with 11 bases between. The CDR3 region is CASSLYGYPSTDTQYF. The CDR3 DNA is TGTGCCAGCAGTTTATACGGCTACCCTAGCACAGATACGCAGTATTTT.

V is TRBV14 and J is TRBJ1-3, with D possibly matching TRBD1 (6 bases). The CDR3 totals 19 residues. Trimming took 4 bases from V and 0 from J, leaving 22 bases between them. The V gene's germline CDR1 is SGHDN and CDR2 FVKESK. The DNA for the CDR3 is TGTGCCAGCAGCCGACATTTCTACCCGACAGGTCTCTCTGGAAACACCATATATTTT. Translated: CASSRHFYPTGLSGNTIYF.

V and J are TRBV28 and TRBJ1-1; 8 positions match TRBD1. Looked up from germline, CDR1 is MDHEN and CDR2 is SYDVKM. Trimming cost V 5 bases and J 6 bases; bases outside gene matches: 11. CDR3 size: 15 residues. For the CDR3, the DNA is TGTGCCAGCAGTCTACCAGGACAGGGAAGGGCTGAAGCTTTCTTT. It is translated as CASSLPGQGRAEAFF.

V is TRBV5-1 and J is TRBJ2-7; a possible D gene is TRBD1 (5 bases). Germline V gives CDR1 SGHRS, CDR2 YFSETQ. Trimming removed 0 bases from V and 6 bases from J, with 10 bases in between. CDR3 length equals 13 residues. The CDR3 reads CASSLDVGVEQYF. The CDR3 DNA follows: TGCGCCAGCAGCTTGGACGTAGGGGTCGAGCAGTACTTC.

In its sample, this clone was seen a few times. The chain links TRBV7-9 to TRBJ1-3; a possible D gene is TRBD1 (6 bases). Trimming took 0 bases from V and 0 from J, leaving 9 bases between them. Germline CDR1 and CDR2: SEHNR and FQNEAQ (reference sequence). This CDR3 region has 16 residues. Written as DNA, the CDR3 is TGTGCCAGCAGCTTAGCGAAGGGGGTCTCTGGAAACACCATATATTTT. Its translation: CASSLAKGVSGNTIYF.

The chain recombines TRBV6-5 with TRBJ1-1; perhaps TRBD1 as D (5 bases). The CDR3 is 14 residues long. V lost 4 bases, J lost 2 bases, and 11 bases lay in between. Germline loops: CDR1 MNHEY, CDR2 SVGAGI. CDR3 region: CASSFWQGNTEAFF. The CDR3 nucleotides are TGTGCCAGCAGTTTTTGGCAGGGTAACACTGAAGCTTTCTTT.

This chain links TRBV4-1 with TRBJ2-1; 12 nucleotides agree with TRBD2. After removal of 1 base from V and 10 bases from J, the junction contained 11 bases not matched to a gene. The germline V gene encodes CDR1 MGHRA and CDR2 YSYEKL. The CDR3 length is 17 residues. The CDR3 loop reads CASSQGRASGRAREQFF. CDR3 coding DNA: TGCGCCAGCAGCCAAGGACGGGCTAGCGGGAGGGCCAGGGAGCAGTTCTTC.

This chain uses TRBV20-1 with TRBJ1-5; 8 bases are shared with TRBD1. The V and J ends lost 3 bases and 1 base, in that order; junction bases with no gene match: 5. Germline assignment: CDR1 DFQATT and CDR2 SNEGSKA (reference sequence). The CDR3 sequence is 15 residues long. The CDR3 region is CSASRQGASNQPQHF. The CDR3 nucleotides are TGCAGTGCTAGTCGGCAGGGGGCGAGCAATCAGCCCCAGCATTTT.

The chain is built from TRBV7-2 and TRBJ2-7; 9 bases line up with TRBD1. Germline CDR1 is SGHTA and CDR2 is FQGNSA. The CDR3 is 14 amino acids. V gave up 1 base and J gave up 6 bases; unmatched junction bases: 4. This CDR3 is CASSLDRGRSEQYF. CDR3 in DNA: TGTGCCAGCAGCTTAGACAGGGGGCGCTCCGAGCAGTACTTC.

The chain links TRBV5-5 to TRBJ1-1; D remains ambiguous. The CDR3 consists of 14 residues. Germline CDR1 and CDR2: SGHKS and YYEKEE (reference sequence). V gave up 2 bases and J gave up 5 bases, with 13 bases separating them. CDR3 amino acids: CASSFRQGGTEAFF. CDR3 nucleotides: TGTGCCAGCAGCTTTCGACAAGGAGGGACTGAAGCTTTCTTT.

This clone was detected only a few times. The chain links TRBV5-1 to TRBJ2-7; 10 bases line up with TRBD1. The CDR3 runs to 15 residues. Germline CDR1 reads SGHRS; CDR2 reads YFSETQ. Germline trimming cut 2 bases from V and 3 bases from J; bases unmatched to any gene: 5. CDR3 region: CASSLTWTGGYEQYF. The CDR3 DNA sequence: TGCGCCAGCAGCTTAACGTGGACAGGGGGCTACGAGCAGTACTTC.

DNA for the CDR3: TGTGCCAGCAGTGAGGAGCGCTACGCCTACGAGCAGTACTTC. Amino acids: CASSEERYAYEQYF. This chain links TRBV2 with TRBJ2-7; D unresolved. CDR3 length equals 14 residues. Deletions cut 3 bases from V and 2 bases from J, with 11 bases between. Germline V lookup: CDR1 SNHLY, CDR2 FYNNEI. Variable domain in full (rest from reference TRBV2 and TRBJ2-7): EPEVTQTPSHQVTQMGQEVILRCVPISNHLYFYWYRQILGQKVEFLVSFYNNEISEKSEIFDDQFSVERPDGSNFTLKIRSTKLEDSAMYFCASSEERYAYEQYFGPGTRLTVT.

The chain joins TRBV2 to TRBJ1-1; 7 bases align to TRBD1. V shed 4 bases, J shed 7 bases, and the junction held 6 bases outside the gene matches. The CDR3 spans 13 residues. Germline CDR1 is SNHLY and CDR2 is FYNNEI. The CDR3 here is CASSGDRVLEAFF. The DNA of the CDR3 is TGTGCCAGCAGTGGAGACAGGGTCCTTGAAGCTTTCTTT.

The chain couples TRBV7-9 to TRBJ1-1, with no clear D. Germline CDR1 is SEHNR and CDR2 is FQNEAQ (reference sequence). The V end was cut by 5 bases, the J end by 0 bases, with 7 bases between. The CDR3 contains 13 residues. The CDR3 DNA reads TGTGCCAGCAGCCCGGCGGTGAACACTGAAGCTTTCTTT. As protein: CASSPAVNTEAFF. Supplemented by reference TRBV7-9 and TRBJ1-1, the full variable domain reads DTGVSQNPRHKITKRGQNVTFRCDPISEHNRLYWYRQTLGQGPEFLTYFQNEAQLEKSRLLSDRFSAERPKGSFSTLEIQRTEQGDSAMYLCASSPAVNTEAFFGQGTRLTVV.

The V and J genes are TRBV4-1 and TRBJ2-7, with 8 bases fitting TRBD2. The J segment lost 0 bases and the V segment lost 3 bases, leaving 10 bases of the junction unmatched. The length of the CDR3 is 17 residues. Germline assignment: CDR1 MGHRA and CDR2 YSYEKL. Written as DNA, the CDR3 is TGCGCCAGCAGCCACCCCCTTGCGGGAGGCAGCTCCTACGAGCAGTACTTC. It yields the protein CASSHPLAGGSSYEQYF.

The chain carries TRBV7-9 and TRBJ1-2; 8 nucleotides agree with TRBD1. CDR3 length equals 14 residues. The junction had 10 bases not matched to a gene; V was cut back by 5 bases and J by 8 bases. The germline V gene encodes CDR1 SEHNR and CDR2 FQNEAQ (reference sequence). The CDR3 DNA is TGTGCCAGCAGCATGCCTCAGGGGGCCAGGGGCTACACCTTC. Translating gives CASSMPQGARGYTF.

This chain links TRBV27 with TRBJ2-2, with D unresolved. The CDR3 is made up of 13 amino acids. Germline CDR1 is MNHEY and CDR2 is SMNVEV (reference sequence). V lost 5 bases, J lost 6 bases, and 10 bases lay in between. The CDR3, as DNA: TGTGCCAGCAGTCCGGAGATTCCCGGGGAGCTGTTTTTT. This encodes CASSPEIPGELFF.